Below are 22 T cell receptor beta chains sequenced from a single sample in a study of shared clonotypes between healthy human individuals. Method: immunoSEQ multiplex PCR; TCRdb's copy keeps in-frame clones and lacks some. The sample has over 1.5 million clones, under 99% seen once. The sequencing sample was made of naive CD4+ T cells sorted from blood. Subset given: CD45RA+ positively selected. The receptor source for this set is a young man in good health.

CDR3 nucleotide sequence: TGTGCCAGCAGTGAAATCAGGGGACAGAGCACAGATACGCAGTATTTT. This gives the protein CASSEIRGQSTDTQYF. The chain carries TRBV6-1 and TRBJ2-3, with 7 bases matching TRBD1. The CDR3 is made up of 16 amino acids. Trimming took 2 bases from V and 0 from J; bases not matched to a gene: 5. Germline lookup yields CDR1 MNHNS and CDR2 SASEGT.

This rearrangement joins TRBV7-9 to TRBJ1-1; no clear D. This CDR3 comprises 15 residues. Trimming took 2 bases from V and 5 from J, leaving 15 bases between them. The germline V gene encodes CDR1 SEHNR and CDR2 FQNEAQ (reference sequence). CDR3 region: CASSLSSSGRTEAFF. CDR3 coding DNA: TGTGCCAGCAGCTTATCCTCCTCAGGTCGGACTGAAGCTTTCTTT.

This sequence joins TRBV5-6 and TRBJ2-1; D gene unclear. From germline, CDR1 is SGHDT and CDR2 YYEEEE. This CDR3 has 14 residues. The V and J ends lost 4 bases and 4 bases respectively, with 12 bases between them. The CDR3 reads CASSQKWGYNEQFF. Written as DNA, the CDR3 is TGTGCCAGCAGCCAGAAGTGGGGATACAATGAGCAGTTCTTC.

The rearrangement uses TRBV19 and TRBJ1-5, with 9 positions matching TRBD1. With 4 bases clipped from V and 5 bases from J, the junction kept 12 bases outside the gene matches. The CDR3 contains 17 residues. Germline CDR1 LNHDA, CDR2 SQIVND (reference sequence). CDR3 region: CASSTLLAGTGYQPQHF. CDR3 in DNA: TGTGCCAGTAGTACACTCCTCGCCGGGACAGGGTATCAGCCCCAGCATTTT.

This chain uses TRBV19 with TRBJ1-1; D remains ambiguous. Trimming left V 6 bases short and J 4 bases short, with 12 bases between. This CDR3 is 13 amino acids long. The germline gives CDR1 LNHDA, CDR2 SQIVND (reference sequence). The CDR3 protein is CASSTGPFTEAFF. CDR3 sequence (DNA): TGTGCCAGTAGCACCGGGCCCTTCACTGAAGCTTTCTTT.

The chain is built from TRBV7-2 and TRBJ1-2; the D is unclear. The germline gives CDR1 SGHTA, CDR2 FQGNSA. V was pared by 3 bases and J by 7 bases, with 6 bases between. The length of the CDR3 is 11 residues. In DNA, the CDR3 is TGTGCCAGCAGCTTTGCGGTTGGCTACACCTTC. This translates into CASSFAVGYTF.

About this clone itself: Distinct nucleotide sequences in the sample also encode this CDR3. The chain employs TRBV28 and TRBJ2-7; D remains unclear. The CDR3 runs to 11 residues. Germline V lookup: CDR1 MDHEN, CDR2 SYDVKM. V was cut by 6 bases and J by 3 bases, with 6 bases left in between. The CDR3 DNA reads as TGTGCCAGCAGAACCCTCTACGAGCAGTACTTC. It yields the protein CASRTLYEQYF.

The V gene is TRBV18, the J gene TRBJ2-7; 9 bases are a match to TRBD1. With 2 bases clipped from V and 5 bases from J, the junction kept 7 bases outside the gene matches. Germline V gene data show CDR1 as KGHSH and CDR2 as LQKENI. CDR3 length equals 15 residues. CDR3 region: CASSPLEDRGNEQYF. Written as DNA, the CDR3 is TGTGCCAGCTCACCATTGGAGGACAGGGGTAACGAGCAGTACTTC.

The chain has TRBV9 and TRBJ2-1; D remains unclear. This CDR3 is 15 amino acids long. CDR1 and CDR2 (germline): SGDLS, YYNGEE. V was clipped by 0 bases and J by 6 bases, with 13 bases between them. CDR3 region: CASSVAGFLSNEQFF. CDR3 coding DNA: TGTGCCAGCAGCGTAGCTGGGTTCCTCTCCAATGAGCAGTTCTTC.

The rearrangement uses TRBV5-1 and TRBJ2-7, with 12 positions matching TRBD2. CDR1 is SGHRS, CDR2 YFSETQ, per germline. The CDR3 runs to 15 residues. V was clipped by 5 bases and J by 4 bases; unmatched bases: 7. The CDR3 here is CASSLTSGSYYEQYF. CDR3 in DNA: TGCGCCAGCAGTCTGACTAGCGGGAGTTATTACGAGCAGTACTTC.

This chain uses TRBV10-3 with TRBJ1-2; 8 nucleotides align to TRBD1. CDR1 ENHRY and CDR2 SYGVKD come from the germline V gene. V dropped 6 bases and J dropped 3; count of bases not matched to a gene: 6. CDR3 length equals 14 residues. The CDR3 coding sequence is TGTGCCATCAGGGTGACAGGGGTCGACTATGGCTACACCTTC. Protein sequence: CAIRVTGVDYGYTF.

CDR3 sequence (DNA): TGTGCCAGCAAGGACGTGGGGAAAGAGACCCAGTACTTC. It yields the protein CASKDVGKETQYF. V and J are TRBV28 and TRBJ2-5; D gene ambiguous. V shed 7 bases and J shed 3 bases, with 12 bases lying between them. Germline assignment: CDR1 MDHEN and CDR2 SYDVKM. The CDR3 spans 13 residues.

This clone was observed a single time. The CDR3 DNA follows: TGTGCCAGCAGCGCCGTGCGTAGGGGCTACGAGCAGTACTTC. Its translation is CASSAVRRGYEQYF. The gene calls are TRBV11-2 and TRBJ2-7, with TRBD1 as a possible D gene (5 bases). Germline V gives CDR1 SGHAT, CDR2 FQNNGV. V was shortened by 5 bases and J by 3 bases, with 14 bases between the two germline ends. The CDR3 covers 14 residues.

The chain joins TRBV2 to TRBJ2-7; no clear D. V lost 5 bases to trimming and J lost 2 bases, with 13 bases between them. CDR1 and CDR2 from the germline V gene are SNHLY and FYNNEI. The CDR3 loop spans 14 amino acids. CDR3 residues: CASSPTQTPYEQYF. The CDR3 DNA follows: TGTGCCAGCAGTCCGACTCAAACCCCCTACGAGCAGTACTTC.

The chain couples TRBV2 to TRBJ2-7, with D unresolved. The CDR3 is made up of 11 amino acids. Trimming left V 6 bases short and J 3 bases short, with 6 bases between. Germline-derived CDR1 and CDR2 are SNHLY and FYNNEI. This CDR3 reads CASRVGYEQYF. The CDR3 coding sequence is TGTGCCAGCAGGGTGGGCTACGAGCAGTACTTC.

In its sample, this clone was seen a few times. The rearrangement uses TRBV2 and TRBJ2-7, with 11 nucleotides matching TRBD1. CDR1 SNHLY and CDR2 FYNNEI come from the germline V gene. V was pared by 6 bases and J by 5 bases, with 6 bases of the junction left unmatched. There are 14 residues in the CDR3. The CDR3 loop reads CASRMDRGLDEQYF. As DNA, the CDR3 is TGTGCCAGCAGGATGGACAGGGGGCTTGACGAGCAGTACTTC.

The J gene is TRBJ2-1, the V gene TRBV11-2; D is possibly TRBD2 (5 bases). The CDR3 extends over 16 amino acids. CDR1 SGHAT and CDR2 FQNNGV come from the germline V gene. V dropped 1 base and J dropped 7 bases, with 17 bases sitting between them. The CDR3, as DNA: TGTGCCAGCAGCTTAGTAGCGTCGGTCCTCGGGAATGAGCAGTTCTTC. Amino acid sequence: CASSLVASVLGNEQFF.

This chain joins TRBV30 and TRBJ2-7; D remains unclear. The V and J ends lost 2 bases and 4 bases respectively, with 9 bases between them. The CDR3 is 12 residues long. CDR1 GTSNPN and CDR2 SVGIG come from the germline V gene (reference sequence). CDR3 region: CAWSSIVYEQYF. CDR3 in DNA: TGTGCCTGGAGTTCTATAGTTTACGAGCAGTACTTC.

The chain has TRBV7-6 and TRBJ2-3; possibly TRBD2 for D (7 bases). CDR3 length: 16 residues. Trimming pared 1 base from V and 2 bases from J, leaving 13 bases between. Looked up from germline, CDR1 is SGHVS and CDR2 is FNYEAQ. CDR3 in amino acids: CASSLGSAGATDTQYF. In nucleotides, the CDR3 is TGTGCCAGCAGCTTAGGGTCTGCGGGGGCCACAGATACGCAGTATTTT.

The J gene is TRBJ2-1, the V gene TRBV7-3, with 11 bases lining up with TRBD2. CDR1 is SGHTA, CDR2 FQGTGA, per germline. J was trimmed by 6 bases and V by 5 bases; bases with no gene match: 18. The CDR3 length is 19 residues. CDR3 sequence (DNA): TGTGCCAGCAGCCCCCGAGGCGTCCCGGGACTAGCGGCAACCAATGAGCAGTTCTTC. Translating it yields CASSPRGVPGLAATNEQFF.

This rearrangement joins TRBV6-5 to TRBJ2-7; a weak D match, TRBD1 (6 bases). Trimming took off 0 bases at V and 4 bases at J, with 13 bases between the two ends. The CDR3 extends over 15 amino acids. CDR1 and CDR2 (germline): MNHEY, SVGAGI. The CDR3 is CASSYSLGTRYEQYF. DNA of the CDR3: TGTGCCAGCAGTTACTCCCTAGGGACAAGATACGAGCAGTACTTC.

This rearrangement joins TRBV27 to TRBJ2-7; 7 bases align to TRBD2. The CDR3 contains 15 residues. Germline V lookup: CDR1 MNHEY, CDR2 SMNVEV (reference sequence). Losses at the gene ends were 5 bases for V and 4 bases for J; bases not matched to a gene: 11. The CDR3 sequence: CASSGGREPWYEQYF. The CDR3 DNA sequence: TGTGCCAGCAGTGGCGGGCGGGAGCCGTGGTACGAGCAGTACTTC.